This T cell receptor (beta chain) was identified in a study of T cell repertoires in aging, cancer and after chemotherapy. Study-level background: The whole study produced a dataset of approximately 10 million TCR reads. Study outcomes and limitations: Across the chemotherapy interval, each cancer cohort showed higher median generation probability, suggesting thymic rebound. Loss of evenness, beyond lost richness, contributed to age-related TCR diversity decline in cancer patients.

V lost 0 bases, J lost 1 base, and 0 bases stayed unmatched. Germline values: CDR1 MRHNA, CDR2 SNTAGT. This CDR3 has 15 residues. With respect to this clonotype: Its cognate antigen is unknown.

Multiplex touch-down PCR with TRB-A/B primers amplified rearranged V-D-J TRB sequences. TCRdb passed the multiplex PCR reads through MiXCR, listing each CDR3 protein once. The data hold approximately 10,000 distinct CDR3 sequences, with 40% to 45% observed a single time. TCR beta rearrangements were amplified from peripheral blood genomic DNA. The sequence came from a human donor in good health. The sample taken for sequencing was blood. V is TRBV6-4 and J is TRBJ2-3; 8 bases are a match to TRBD2. DNA for the CDR3: TGTGCCAGCAGTGACTCGCGGGGGGGCACAGATACGCAGTATTTT. It is translated as CASSDSRGGTDTQYF.